Below, one T cell receptor beta chain is given with its context. This entry belongs to a study of blood T cell repertoires in COVID-19. The wider study: Donors in the United States, Italy and Spain gave samples during acute or convalescent COVID-19.

CDR1 and CDR2 (germline): LNHNV, YYDKDF (reference sequence). The trim removed 5 bases at V and 4 bases at J, leaving 9 bases unmatched. There are 16 residues in the CDR3. Participant age was roughly 18 to 90 years, and participants resided in roughly 25 US areas. Cohort placement rested on clinical history that participants reported themselves. TCRdb keeps only in-frame clones here, not all; method: immunoSEQ multiplex PCR. The table has about 240,000 clones, 83% seen once; the top ten hold around 3.3%. The sample was PBMCs or T cells enriched from blood (not recorded which). The TCR was taken from a woman aged 40 to 50 who had been exposed to COVID-19. The rearrangement links TRBV15 to TRBJ2-7; 12 bases align to TRBD2. CDR3 sequence: CATSRIRTSGGYEQYF. CDR3 bases: TGTGCCACCAGCCGAATTCGAACTAGCGGGGGGTACGAGCAGTACTTC.